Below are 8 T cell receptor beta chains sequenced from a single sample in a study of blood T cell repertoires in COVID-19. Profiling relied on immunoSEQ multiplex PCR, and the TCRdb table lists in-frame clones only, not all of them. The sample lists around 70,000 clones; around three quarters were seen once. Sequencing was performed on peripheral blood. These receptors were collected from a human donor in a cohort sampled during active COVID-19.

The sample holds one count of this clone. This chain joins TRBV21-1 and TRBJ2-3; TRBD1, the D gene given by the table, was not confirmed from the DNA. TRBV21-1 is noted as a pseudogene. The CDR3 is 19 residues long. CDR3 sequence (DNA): TGTGCCAGCAGCAATTCCCATACAGGGAAGCACCAGAACACAGATACGCAGTATTTT. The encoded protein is CASSNSHTGKHQNTDTQYF.

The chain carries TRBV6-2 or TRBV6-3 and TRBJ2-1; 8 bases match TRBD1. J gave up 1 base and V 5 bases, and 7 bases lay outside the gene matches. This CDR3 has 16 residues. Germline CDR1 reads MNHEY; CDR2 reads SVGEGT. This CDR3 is CASSRTGSPSYNEQFF. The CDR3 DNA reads TGTGCCAGCAGTCGGACAGGGAGTCCTTCCTACAATGAGCAGTTCTTC.

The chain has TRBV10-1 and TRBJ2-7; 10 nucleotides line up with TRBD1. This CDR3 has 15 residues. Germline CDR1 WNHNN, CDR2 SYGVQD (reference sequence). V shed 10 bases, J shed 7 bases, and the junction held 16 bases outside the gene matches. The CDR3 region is CATSDIGTGVWEQYF. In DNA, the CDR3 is TGCGCCACCAGCGATATTGGGACAGGGGTATGGGAGCAGTACTTC.

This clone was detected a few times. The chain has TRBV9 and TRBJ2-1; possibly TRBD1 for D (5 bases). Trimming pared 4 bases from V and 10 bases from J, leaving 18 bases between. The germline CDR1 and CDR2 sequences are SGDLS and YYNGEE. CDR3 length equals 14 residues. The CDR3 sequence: CASSPDTDRNEQFF. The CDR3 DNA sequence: TGTGCCAGCAGCCCGGACACGGACCGGAACGAGCAGTTCTTC.

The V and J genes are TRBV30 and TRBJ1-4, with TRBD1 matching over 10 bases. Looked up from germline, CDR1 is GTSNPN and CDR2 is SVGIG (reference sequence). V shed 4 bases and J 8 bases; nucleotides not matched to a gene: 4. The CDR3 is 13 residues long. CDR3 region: CAWKGQGSEKLFF. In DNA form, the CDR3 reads TGTGCCTGGAAGGGACAGGGGAGCGAAAAACTGTTTTTT.

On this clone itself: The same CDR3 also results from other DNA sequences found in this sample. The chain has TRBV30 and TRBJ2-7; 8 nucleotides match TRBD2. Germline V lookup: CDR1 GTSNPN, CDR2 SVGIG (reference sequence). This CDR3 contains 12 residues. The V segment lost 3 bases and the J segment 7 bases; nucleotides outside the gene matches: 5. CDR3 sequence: CAWRGLAGEQYF. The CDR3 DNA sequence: TGTGCCTGGAGAGGACTAGCTGGGGAGCAGTACTTC.

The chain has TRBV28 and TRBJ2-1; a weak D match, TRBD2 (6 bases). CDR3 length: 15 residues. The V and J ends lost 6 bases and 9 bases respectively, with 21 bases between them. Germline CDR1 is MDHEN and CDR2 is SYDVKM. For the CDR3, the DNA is TGTGCCAGCAGACCCAATCCCGCGGGATTGGGTGAGCAGTTCTTC. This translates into CASRPNPAGLGEQFF.

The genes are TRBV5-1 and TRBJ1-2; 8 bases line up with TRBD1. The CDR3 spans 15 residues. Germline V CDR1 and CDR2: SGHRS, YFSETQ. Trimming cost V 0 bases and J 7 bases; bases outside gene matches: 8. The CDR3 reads CASSLASGTGGGYTF. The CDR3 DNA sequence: TGCGCCAGCAGCTTGGCATCCGGGACAGGTGGTGGCTACACCTTC.